A single sample is the source of the 3 T cell receptor beta chains below, sequenced in a study of shared clonotypes between healthy human individuals. CD45RO-negative CD8 cells positively selected for CCR7 made up the naive population, which excluded terminally differentiated effector memory CD45RA+ cells. Clones were read by immunoSEQ multiplex PCR, and TCRdb kept only the in-frame ones, dropping some. The sample gives roughly 2,000,000 clones, approximately 94% of which show up once; 1.2% is in the top ten. Material: naive CD8+ T cells sorted from blood. Receptors originate from a man younger than 35 in good health.

This clone was seen only once. J is TRBJ1-1 and V is TRBV19, with 7 positions matching TRBD1. The CDR3 has 16 residues. V shed 5 bases, J shed 4 bases, and the junction held 13 bases outside the gene matches. Germline V gene data show CDR1 as LNHDA and CDR2 as SQIVND (reference sequence). CDR3 loop: CASSPGPTGPLTEAFF. CDR3 DNA sequence: TGTGCCAGTAGTCCCGGACCGACAGGGCCCCTCACTGAAGCTTTCTTT.

A word on this clone: The same CDR3 is also encoded by other DNA sequences in this sample. V is TRBV28 and J is TRBJ1-2, with 7 bases identical to TRBD1. J gave up 3 bases and V 3 bases, and 4 bases lay outside the gene matches. Germline-derived CDR1 and CDR2 are MDHEN and SYDVKM. This CDR3 region has 14 residues. For the CDR3, the DNA is TGTGCCAGCAGTTTCCGGGGACAGTACTATGGCTACACCTTC. It codes for CASSFRGQYYGYTF.

V and J are TRBV30 and TRBJ1-5; 9 bases are a match to TRBD1. This CDR3 is 14 amino acids long. From germline, CDR1 is GTSNPN and CDR2 SVGIG (reference sequence). V lost 2 bases and J lost 8; bases outside the gene matches: 7. The CDR3 sequence: CAWSTGQGTEPQHF. DNA for the CDR3: TGTGCCTGGAGTACAGGACAGGGGACGGAGCCCCAGCATTTT.